This T cell receptor beta chain was sequenced during a study of T cells in Graves' hyperthyroidism and ophthalmopathy. General study points: A model of 13 V-J features distinguished ophthalmopathy from stable hyperthyroidism.

Researchers defined stable Graves' hyperthyroidism as no ophthalmopathy progression within 18 months. Newly diagnosed patients aged 18 to 65 had hyperthyroidism of under 2 months' duration. Fresh 10 ml peripheral blood yielded PBMCs. This clonotype was picked up a small number of times. Its antigen remains unidentified. Amplification yielded TCR beta CDR3 regions, with RNA transcripts as the source. HTBI primers were used for first-round RT-PCR of the TCR CDR3. TCRdb re-called the multiplex PCR reads with MiXCR, one entry per CDR3 protein. Of roughly 300,000 distinct CDR3 sequences detected, 11% to 15% appear once; the ten largest clones hold approximately 25%. Sequences were obtained from blood. The TCR was taken from a woman between 25 and 40 years old with Graves' hyperthyroidism.

CDR3 sequence: CAISGTGLAYEQYF. CDR3 nucleotides: TGTGCCATCAGTGGGACAGGCTTAGCCTACGAGCAGTACTTC. The V call is TRBV10-3, the J call TRBJ2-7; 7 bases fit TRBD1. The trim removed 4 bases at V and 2 bases at J, leaving 5 bases unmatched. The CDR3 is made up of 14 amino acids. CDR1 and CDR2 from the germline V gene are ENHRY and SYGVKD.